This T cell receptor beta chain was captured by sequencing in a study of CXCR3-negative and CXCR3-positive naive CD8 T cells (dated by TCRdb to between 2017 and 2020). Background on the whole study: Approximately 140 million TRB reads were obtained in total, roughly 1.5 +/- 0.3 million reads per library. TRBV-TRBJ cluster analysis included naive subsets from roughly 5 donors and memory cells from 3 donors. The diversity and physicochemical repertoire analyses included fewer than twelve donors pooled from two independent experiments.

CDR1 and CDR2 are read off the germline V gene as SNHLY and FYNNEI. Measured from the cysteine to the phenylalanine, the CDR3 is 14 residues long. Nucleotide data are not available. Each CD8+ T cell subset was flow-sorted in triplicate, and around 300,000 cells per subset were placed directly into RLT lysis buffer. To exclude memory contaminants, naive CD8+ T cells were stringently defined as CD45RO-CCR7+CD27+CD95-. Using standard density gradient centrifugation, peripheral blood mononuclear cells were isolated from buffy coats. Naive CXCR3-negative and CXCR3-positive CD8+ T cells were flow-sorted using a FACSAria III. Total RNA was extracted from sorted cells using an RNeasy Mini Kit. Data came from a NextSeq 550. The Human TCR Profiling Kit (MiLaboratory) was used to make UMI-labeled 5' RACE TRB cDNA libraries. cDNA synthesis used the entire amount of extracted RNA, and PCR amplification then used the entire amount of cDNA produced. Libraries were prepared in parallel with an identical number of PCR cycles. In the source study's methods: With a requirement of at least two reads per UMI, MIGEC and MiXCR extracted about 52,000 +/- 9,100 unique UMI-labeled TRB cDNA molecules per library. Each library averaged around 40,000 +/- 10,000 functional in-frame TRB CDR3 nucleotide clonotypes without stop codons. After downsampling to 5000 UMI-labeled TRB molecules per sample, diversity metrics such as normalized Shannon-Wiener and Chao1 were calculated in VDJtools. For the central five CDR3 residues, VDJtools calculated physicochemical properties weighted by clonotype size, namely interaction energy, strength, volume and Kidera factor 4. The reads underwent TCRdb reprocessing, giving one record for each CDR3 protein sequence and no DNA. The V and J calls come from TCRdb's annotation, not from the publication. For this sample, the table gives around 130,000 distinct CDR3 sequences. The ten largest clones represent about 0.61% of the sample.

Comment on this clonotype: This clone's antigen is unknown.

The research as a whole found: Naive CXCR3-negative and CXCR3-positive cells from the same donor showed similar TRBV-TRBJ usage, whereas memory cells showed distinct patterns. CXCR3 expression partially decreased after cryopreservation, so most assays used freshly isolated PBMCs. Repertoire diversity was comparably high in both naive subsets but much lower in memory CD8+ T cells. Because surface CD5, which is linked to self-reactivity in mice, was comparable between the naive subsets, TCR interaction strength was also inferred from TRB CDR3 physicochemical properties. TRB CDR3s from CXCR3-positive naive cells showed higher hydrophobicity (lower Kidera factor 4), lower energy, and higher strength and volume indices than CXCR3-negative naive cells.

The sequencing input was naive CXCR3+ CD8+ T cells from blood. In light of the paper, this sample's cell subset or site label describes: CD45RO-CCR7+CD27+CD95- naive CD8+ T cells expressing CXCR3 (TNR3+). The receptor comes from a human donor in good health. Some clones in this sample may be carry-over from other donors' samples. The chain was built from TRBV2 and TRBJ1-1; TCRdb designates TRBD1, a call that cannot be tested without DNA. CDR3 region: CASSAGRGYTEAFF.